One sample yielded the 20 T cell receptor beta chains listed below, sequenced in a study of control samples from healthy donors and cancer patients. Measured with immunoSEQ multiplex PCR; TCRdb has only the in-frame clones, and not every one. The sample carries roughly 60,000 clones, around 95% recorded once. The sequenced sample was blood. The receptors derive from a man under 40 in good health.

The chain links TRBV13 to TRBJ2-7; D call uncertain. The germline V and J ends were trimmed by 0 bases and 1 base, with 4 bases remaining between them. The CDR3 consists of 13 residues. Germline V gives CDR1 PRHDT, CDR2 FYEKMQ (reference sequence). The CDR3 protein is CASSLGQSYEQYF. The CDR3, as DNA: TGTGCCAGCAGCTTAGGGCAGTCCTACGAGCAGTACTTC.

This chain joins TRBV30 and TRBJ1-2; weak D call: TRBD1 (5 bases). Trimming removed 0 bases at V and 4 bases at J, with 15 bases between. The length of the CDR3 is 15 residues. Per the germline V gene, CDR1 is GTSNPN and CDR2 is SVGIG (reference sequence). CDR3 in amino acids: CAWSVAPLGGYGYTF. The CDR3, as DNA: TGTGCCTGGAGTGTCGCCCCGTTGGGGGGCTATGGCTACACCTTC.

As regards this clone: Germline and junction disagree at one end, which may indicate a read error. The CDR3 spells CASSQAPGARRGSTIYF. CDR3 DNA sequence: TGTGCCAGCAGCCAAGCACCGGGGGCGCGAAGAGGAAGCACCATATATTTT. The chain combines TRBV14 with TRBJ1-3; perhaps TRBD1 as D (6 bases). Germline CDR1 and CDR2: SGHDN and FVKESK. The CDR3 is 17 amino acids.

V gene TRBV5-5 combines with J gene TRBJ2-3; the match to TRBD2 covers 8 bases. V lost 4 bases to trimming and J lost 2 bases; unmatched junction nucleotides: 15. The CDR3 sequence is 18 residues long. Germline V lookup: CDR1 SGHKS, CDR2 YYEKEE (reference sequence). CDR3 sequence reads: CASSDKAAGLDITDTQYF. CDR3 sequence (DNA): TGTGCCAGCAGCGATAAAGCCGCGGGACTAGATATCACAGATACGCAGTATTTT. Using reference TRBV5-5 and TRBJ2-3 for the parts outside the CDR3, the full variable domain is DAGVTQSPTHLIKTRGQQVTLRCSPISGHKSVSWYQQVLGQGPQFIFQYYEKEERGRGNFPDRFSARQFPNYSSELNVNALLLGDSALYLCASSDKAAGLDITDTQYFGPGTRLTVL.

J is TRBJ1-2 and V is TRBV15; TRBD1 agrees at 8 bases. The CDR3 runs 16 residues. After removal of 0 bases from V and 6 bases from J, the junction contained 9 bases not matched to a gene. Germline loops: CDR1 LNHNV, CDR2 YYDKDF (reference sequence). The CDR3 nucleotides are TGTGCCACCAGCAGAGATCGGGGACAGGAAAACAATGGCTACACCTTC. Residues: CATSRDRGQENNGYTF.

V and J are TRBV6-5 and TRBJ1-2, with a possible D match to TRBD1 (6 bases). The germline gives CDR1 MNHEY, CDR2 SVGAGI. The CDR3 is 15 amino acids. Trimming took off 6 bases at V and 2 bases at J, with 16 bases between the two ends. DNA for the CDR3: TGTGCCAGCAGGGCTGCGCAGGGGAGAAACTATGGCTACACCTTC. Protein product: CASRAAQGRNYGYTF.

Remarks on this clone: One junction end does not reproduce the germline sequence, and a read error may be involved. The chain joins TRBV6-2 or TRBV6-3 to TRBJ2-1, with TRBD2 as a possible D gene (6 bases). The CDR3 has 16 amino acids. In germline, CDR1 is MNHEY, CDR2 SVGEGT. The DNA for the CDR3 is TGTGCCAGCAGTTACTCGTTTTCGGCCCGGGAGAATGGGCAGTTCTTC. Translated: CASSYSFSARENGQFF.

The chain recombines TRBV9 with TRBJ1-5; possible D gene TRBD1, 5 bases. Germline lookup yields CDR1 SGDLS and CDR2 YYNGEE. The CDR3 totals 15 residues. The V gene lost 0 bases and the J gene lost 7 bases, with 14 bases spanning the gap. This CDR3 is CASSVDEGAKQPQHF. The CDR3 DNA reads as TGTGCCAGCAGCGTAGATGAAGGGGCAAAACAGCCCCAGCATTTT.

The chain uses TRBV9 and TRBJ2-7; 9 bases fit TRBD2. The CDR3 is made up of 15 amino acids. The germline V gene has CDR1 SGDLS and CDR2 YYNGEE. J was trimmed by 0 bases and V by 4 bases; bases with no gene match: 5. The CDR3 region has the DNA TGTGCCAGCAGCCCTAGCGGGGACATCTCCTACGAGCAGTACTTC. Its protein product is CASSPSGDISYEQYF.

This chain joins TRBV2 and TRBJ2-5, with D maybe TRBD2 (5 bases). This CDR3 is built from 13 residues. CDR1 and CDR2 (germline): SNHLY, FYNNEI. V was pared by 7 bases and J by 6 bases, with 15 bases between. CDR3 in DNA: TGTGCCAGCAACCCGGACGGAGGACAGACCCAGTACTTC. Translation gives CASNPDGGQTQYF.

V is TRBV5-6 and J is TRBJ2-7; 7 nucleotides align to TRBD2. Trimming cost V 0 bases and J 1 base; bases outside gene matches: 4. The CDR3 is 15 residues long. Per the germline V gene, CDR1 is SGHDT and CDR2 is YYEEEE. Here the CDR3 DNA reads TGTGCCAGCAGCTTGGTTGGCGGGAGTTCCTACGAGCAGTACTTC. It yields the protein CASSLVGGSSYEQYF.

The gene calls are TRBV2 and TRBJ2-3; a weak D match, TRBD2 (8 bases). Germline V CDR1 and CDR2: SNHLY, FYNNEI. V lost 6 bases, J lost 6 bases, and 19 bases lay in between. The CDR3 is made up of 15 amino acids. CDR3 amino acids: CASSLRQGLGDTQYF. DNA of the CDR3: TGTGCCAGCAGCTTAAGACAGGGACTAGGTGATACGCAGTATTTT.

This clone was seen only once. The chain uses TRBV21-1 and TRBJ2-7; the D call TRBD2 from the table was never checked on the DNA. TRBV21-1 is listed as a pseudogene. CDR3 length: 18 residues. This chain's CDR3 is CASSKDGGGAAGPIEQYF. CDR3 coding DNA: TGTGCCAGCAGCAAAGATGGGGGAGGCGCCGCAGGACCAATCGAGCAGTACTTC.

This sequence joins TRBV27 and TRBJ2-3, with D tentatively TRBD1 or TRBD2 (5 bases each). The CDR3 length is 16 residues. The V gene lost 2 bases and the J gene lost 0 bases, with 12 bases spanning the gap. Germline values: CDR1 MNHEY, CDR2 SMNVEV (reference sequence). The CDR3 sequence is CASSLAGTVSTDTQYF. The CDR3 DNA reads as TGTGCCAGCAGTTTAGCCGGGACGGTTAGCACAGATACGCAGTATTTT.

This rearrangement joins TRBV19 to TRBJ2-2; 10 nucleotides line up with TRBD2. V was clipped by 8 bases and J by 6 bases; unmatched bases: 15. CDR1 LNHDA and CDR2 SQIVND come from the germline V gene (reference sequence). This CDR3 has 17 amino acids. The CDR3 DNA reads as TGTGCCAGTGCTGGTGGCTCTAGCGGGGGCCCCGCCGGGGAGCTGTTTTTT. This translates into CASAGGSSGGPAGELFF.

V usage is TRBV30 and J usage is TRBJ1-3; possibly TRBD1 for D (5 bases). Germline-derived CDR1 and CDR2 are GTSNPN and SVGIG (reference sequence). This CDR3 contains 16 residues. Trimming shortened V by 4 bases and J by 0 bases, and 16 bases separated the two germline ends. The DNA for the CDR3 is TGTGCCTGGAAGGCGCTGGGACGCAACTCTGGAAACACCATATATTTT. Its protein is CAWKALGRNSGNTIYF. Full variable domain (remainder filled in from reference TRBV30 and TRBJ1-3): SQTIHQWPATLVQPVGSPLSLECTVEGTSNPNLYWYRQAAGRGLQLLFYSVGIGQISSEVPQNLSASRPQDRQFILSSKKLLLSDSGFYLCAWKALGRNSGNTIYFGEGSWLTVV.

The rearrangement links TRBV7-6 to TRBJ1-1; tentative D call: TRBD1 (5 bases). From germline, CDR1 is SGHVS and CDR2 FNYEAQ. The CDR3 extends over 14 amino acids. Trimming left V 2 bases short and J 10 bases short, with 17 bases between. The CDR3 bases are TGTGCCAGCAGCTTAATAGGGGTGGGGGATGGAGCTTTCTTT. Its protein is CASSLIGVGDGAFF.

This rearrangement joins TRBV5-6 to TRBJ2-2; 10 bases fit TRBD2. The J segment lost 1 base and the V segment lost 6 bases, leaving 3 bases of the junction unmatched. Germline CDR1 and CDR2: SGHDT and YYEEEE. The CDR3 runs 15 residues. CDR3 sequence (DNA): TGTGCCAGCACGCGGACTAGCGGGAACACCGGGGAGCTGTTTTTT. Translated: CASTRTSGNTGELFF.

This rearrangement joins TRBV10-3 to TRBJ1-2; 7 bases fit TRBD1. Trimming at V came to 0 bases and at J to 5 bases, leaving 6 bases not matched to a gene. Germline V CDR1 and CDR2: ENHRY, SYGVKD. This CDR3 comprises 15 residues. CDR3 in amino acids: CAISESRAGGYGYTF. The CDR3 nucleotides read TGTGCCATCAGTGAGTCGAGGGCAGGGGGTTATGGCTACACCTTC.

This chain connects TRBV6-5 to TRBJ2-1, with 8 bases lining up with TRBD2. There are 14 residues in the CDR3. The germline gives CDR1 MNHEY, CDR2 SVGAGI. V lost 6 bases to trimming and J lost 6 bases; unmatched junction nucleotides: 7. The CDR3 region is CASSARGGSNEQFF. The CDR3 region has the DNA TGTGCCAGCAGCGCTCGGGGGGGAAGCAATGAGCAGTTCTTC.